The source of this T cell receptor beta chain is a study of blood T cells in healthy people across ages. Study conclusions and caveats: Conclusively comparing naive with antigen-experienced cells was impossible with unsorted PBMCs. The diversity estimates, figures obtained from one million T cells, were considered underestimates.

On this clonotype: Antigen: not known.

V lost 3 bases, J lost 1 base, and 8 bases lay in between. Per the germline V gene, CDR1 is SQVTM and CDR2 is ANQGSEA. CDR3 size: 13 residues. Sample-barcoded 5' priming and a J-beta primer mix drove a second PCR of 7 to 11 cycles. Researchers report that each sample yielded at least 2.5 million CDR3-containing paired-end reads. TCRdb redid the calling of the 5' RACE reads with MiXCR, one entry per CDR3 protein. The sample carries more than 900,000 distinct CDR3 sequences, roughly 28% recorded once. These data are also associated with another study on T cells of mothers and their children.

The chain combines TRBV29-1 with TRBJ2-3; the D gene could be TRBD1 or TRBD2 (5 bases each). This sequence originates from a woman aged 40 to 50 in good health. The source material was blood. This CDR3 is CSVDVGGTDTQYF. CDR3 nucleotide sequence: TGCAGCGTTGACGTGGGGGGCACAGATACGCAGTATTTT.